The rows below give T cell receptor beta chains drawn from one sample of a study of blood T cell repertoires in COVID-19. The assay was immunoSEQ multiplex PCR, and TCRdb's table has in-frame clones only and misses some. This sample has fewer than 200,000 clones, with more than 85% found just once. The source material was peripheral blood. These receptors were collected from a man aged 35-49 years with active or convalescent COVID-19. The CDR3 runs from the conserved cysteine through the conserved F or W. D genes are given only for firm matches. Clone sizes are given selectively: once, few, many, or a class where the clone is expanded.

D gene | J gene | clone size | V gene | CDR3 length | CDR3 protein | CDR3 DNA
TRBD1 | TRBJ1-2 | - | TRBV15 | 15 | CATSREGQGGYGYTF | TGTGCCACCAGCAGAGAGGGACAGGGAGGCTATGGCTACACCTTC
- | TRBJ1-1 | - | TRBV2 | 14 | CASLPEPGYTEAFF | TGTGCCAGCCTCCCCGAACCAGGATACACTGAAGCTTTCTTT
TRBD2 | TRBJ2-1 | - | TRBV7-2 | 14 | CASTRRTSVNEQFF | TGTGCCAGCACCCGAAGGACTAGCGTCAATGAGCAGTTCTTC
- | TRBJ1-3 | - | TRBV9 | 14 | CASSVDREGNTIYF | TGTGCCAGCAGCGTAGACAGGGAGGGAAACACCATATATTTT
- | TRBJ1-1 | few | TRBV19 | 12 | CASSIAGGEAFF | TGTGCCAGTAGTATAGCCGGAGGTGAAGCTTTCTTT
TRBD1 | TRBJ1-6 | - | TRBV18 | 15 | CASSPDRGQNSPLHF | TGTGCCAGCTCACCTGACAGGGGGCAAAATTCACCCCTCCACTTT
- | TRBJ2-1 | - | TRBV11-2 | 13 | CASSLGGGKEQFF | TGTGCCAGCAGCTTAGGAGGCGGGAAAGAGCAGTTCTTC
- | TRBJ2-1 | - | TRBV4-1 | 14 | CASSLWGLDNEQFF | TGCGCCAGCAGCCTTTGGGGCCTCGACAATGAGCAGTTCTTC
- | TRBJ1-5 | few | TRBV28 | 15 | CASRGARQDYQPQHF | TGTGCCAGCAGAGGGGCGAGACAGGACTATCAGCCCCAGCATTTT
- | TRBJ1-1 | - | TRBV7-2 | 15 | CASSSTGGQGTEAFF | TGTGCCAGCAGCTCGACGGGGGGGCAGGGAACTGAAGCTTTCTTT
- | TRBJ1-5 | - | TRBV4-1 | 15 | CASSQVRQPNQPQHF | TGCGCCAGCAGCCAAGTCAGGCAGCCCAATCAGCCCCAGCATTTT
TRBD1 | TRBJ1-4 | - | TRBV5-4 | 15 | CASSSPGQSNEKLFF | TGTGCCAGCAGCTCACCGGGACAGTCTAATGAAAAACTGTTTTTT
TRBD1 | TRBJ1-4 | - | TRBV15 | 16 | CATSRGQGAEVEKLFF | TGTGCCACCAGCAGAGGACAGGGGGCGGAGGTTGAAAAACTGTTTTTT
- | TRBJ2-2 | - | TRBV28 | 12 | CASRERTGELFF | TGTGCCAGCAGAGAGAGAACCGGGGAGCTGTTTTTT
- | TRBJ2-1 | once | TRBV29-1 | 11 | CSPARYDEQFF | TGCAGCCCCGCTAGGTACGACGAGCAGTTCTTC
TRBD2 | TRBJ2-1 | - | TRBV19 | 15 | CASSNYGGGYNEQFF | TGTGCCAGTAGTAACTATGGCGGGGGGTACAATGAGCAGTTCTTC
TRBD1 | TRBJ1-1 | - | TRBV30 | 13 | CAWSEQGGARAFF | TGTGCCTGGAGCGAACAGGGGGGGGCGAGAGCTTTCTTT
- | TRBJ2-7 | - | TRBV6-5 | 14 | CASSYSTVSYEQYF | TGTGCCAGCAGTTACTCAACGGTCTCCTACGAGCAGTACTTC
TRBD1 | TRBJ2-7 | - | TRBV5-1 | 13 | CASSLSGGEEQYF | TGCGCCAGCAGCTTGTCAGGGGGCGAGGAGCAGTACTTC
TRBD2 | TRBJ2-1 | - | TRBV5-4 | 15 | CASSALAGTYNEQFF | TGTGCCAGCAGCGCACTAGCGGGGACCTACAATGAGCAGTTCTTC
- | TRBJ1-2 | once | TRBV19 | 13 | CASRAAANYGYTF | TGTGCCAGTAGGGCGGCTGCTAACTATGGCTACACCTTC
TRBD1 | TRBJ1-1 | - | TRBV24-1 | 17 | CATSDLFDRGLSTEAFF | TGTGCCACCAGTGATTTGTTCGACAGGGGGCTCTCCACTGAAGCTTTCTTT
TRBD1 | TRBJ1-2 | - | TRBV28 | 15 | CASSSRTGDNYGYTF | TGTGCCAGCAGTTCGAGGACAGGGGATAACTATGGCTACACCTTC
- | TRBJ1-2 | - | TRBV6-4 | 15 | CASSDSNRANYGYTF | TGTGCCAGCAGTGACTCAAACAGGGCTAACTATGGCTACACCTTC
TRBD1 | TRBJ1-1 | - | TRBV10-3 | 15 | CAISEDRGGNTEAFF | TGTGCCATCTCAGAGGACAGGGGAGGGAACACTGAAGCTTTCTTT
- | TRBJ2-5 | - | TRBV28 | 15 | CASSSQRTTQETQYF | TGTGCCAGCAGTTCCCAAAGGACTACCCAAGAGACCCAGTACTTC
TRBD1 | TRBJ2-7 | - | TRBV29-1 | 13 | CSVERTGHYEQYF | TGCAGCGTTGAGAGGACAGGGCACTACGAGCAGTACTTC
TRBD1 | TRBJ1-5 | few | TRBV28 | 15 | CASSFGTGEGQPQHF | TGTGCCAGCAGTTTCGGGACAGGGGAAGGGCAGCCCCAGCATTTT
- | TRBJ1-5 | - | TRBV19 | 15 | CASSISREGNQPQHF | TGTGCCAGTAGTATTTCCAGGGAGGGCAATCAGCCCCAGCATTTT
- | TRBJ1-5 | - | TRBV28 | 14 | CASSRGGGNQPQHF | TGTGCCAGCAGTCGGGGAGGAGGCAATCAGCCCCAGCATTTT
- | TRBJ2-3 | few | TRBV24-1 | 15 | CATSDTGGVTDTQYF | TGTGCCACCAGTGATACAGGGGGGGTAACAGATACGCAGTATTTT
- | TRBJ1-5 | - | TRBV15 | 15 | CATSRDPGGNQPQHF | TGTGCCACCAGCAGAGACCCAGGGGGCAATCAGCCCCAGCATTTT
TRBD1 | TRBJ1-5 | - | TRBV7-2 | 18 | CASSLEGTGVEGNQPQHF | TGTGCCAGCAGCTTAGAGGGGACAGGGGTTGAGGGCAATCAGCCCCAGCATTTT
TRBD2 | TRBJ2-1 | - | TRBV20-1 | 14 | CSASFGGAEDEQFF | TGCAGTGCTAGTTTCGGGGGGGCCGAGGATGAGCAGTTCTTC
- | TRBJ1-3 | - | TRBV5-1 | 14 | CASSYQVSGNTIYF | TGCGCCAGCAGCTATCAGGTCTCTGGAAACACCATATATTTT
- | TRBJ2-5 | - | TRBV10-3 | 13 | CAINRSIQETQYF | TGTGCCATCAATAGGAGCATTCAAGAGACCCAGTACTTC
- | TRBJ1-5 | - | TRBV7-9 | 14 | CASSPDRLNQPQHF | TGTGCCAGCAGCCCCGACAGATTAAATCAGCCCCAGCATTTT
- | TRBJ2-6 | once | TRBV24-1 | 17 | CATSDQDSRSGANVLTF | TGTGCCACCAGTGACCAGGACAGTCGCTCTGGGGCCAACGTCCTGACTTTC
- | TRBJ2-5 | - | TRBV4-3 | 14 | CASSQEIAVETQYF | TGCGCCAGCAGCCAAGAAATAGCTGTCGAGACCCAGTACTTC
TRBD1 | TRBJ1-6 | - | TRBV25-1 | 16 | CASSEWSQGANSPLHF | TGTGCCAGCAGTGAATGGTCGCAGGGGGCAAATTCACCCCTCCACTTT
TRBD2 | TRBJ2-1 | - | TRBV10-3 | 13 | CAISEPGLVVQFF | TGTGCCATCAGTGAACCGGGACTAGTGGTGCAGTTCTTC
- | TRBJ1-5 | - | TRBV6-5 | 14 | CASSQTLSNQPQHF | TGTGCCAGCAGCCAGACACTTAGCAATCAGCCCCAGCATTTT